The clone carrying this TCR beta chain was observed once. The ends were cut back, 6 bases at V and 0 bases at J, with 18 bases in the middle. The CDR3 extends over 17 amino acids. From germline, CDR1 is LNHDA and CDR2 SQIVND (reference sequence). This entry comes from a study of blood T cell repertoires in COVID-19. Study summary: Acute and convalescent COVID-19 samples came from the United States, Italy and Spain. PBMCs, B-cell-depleted T cells, or T cells provided the cDNA or gDNA that made up the material.

Authors' methods: For nucleated cells, counts were estimated from reference gene primer amplification. The assay was immunoSEQ multiplex PCR, and TCRdb's table has in-frame clones only and misses some. Clone size and V and J calls were adopted from that table, with D and trimming inferred from the DNA. The repertoire holds more than 150,000 clones, with 94% as singletons. Patients of the Seattle cohort, enrolled during active infection, were followed longitudinally. The receptor comes from a man aged 30 to 45 with COVID-19, enrolled during active disease. The sequenced sample was peripheral blood. The chain joins TRBV19 to TRBJ1-3; a possible D gene is TRBD1 (6 bases). CDR3 residues: CASRTGTGQISGNTIYF. CDR3 in DNA: TGTGCCAGTAGAACGGGAACCGGACAGATCTCTGGAAACACCATATATTTT.